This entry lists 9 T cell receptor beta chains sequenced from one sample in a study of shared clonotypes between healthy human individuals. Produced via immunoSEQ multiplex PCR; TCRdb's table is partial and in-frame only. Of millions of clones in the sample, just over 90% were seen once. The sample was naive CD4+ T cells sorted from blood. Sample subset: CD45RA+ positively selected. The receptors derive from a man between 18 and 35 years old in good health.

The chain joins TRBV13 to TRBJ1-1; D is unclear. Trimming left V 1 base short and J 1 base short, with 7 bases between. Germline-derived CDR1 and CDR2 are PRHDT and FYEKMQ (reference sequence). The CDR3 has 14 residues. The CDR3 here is CASSLEGRNTEAFF. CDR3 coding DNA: TGTGCCAGCAGCTTAGAGGGCAGGAACACTGAAGCTTTCTTT.

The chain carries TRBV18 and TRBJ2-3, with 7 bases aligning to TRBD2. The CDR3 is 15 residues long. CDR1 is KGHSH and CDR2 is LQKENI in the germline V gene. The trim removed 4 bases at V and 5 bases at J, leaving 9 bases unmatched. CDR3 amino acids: CASSLRSGVEDTQYF. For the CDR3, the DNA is TGTGCCAGCTCACTGCGAAGCGGGGTTGAAGATACGCAGTATTTT.

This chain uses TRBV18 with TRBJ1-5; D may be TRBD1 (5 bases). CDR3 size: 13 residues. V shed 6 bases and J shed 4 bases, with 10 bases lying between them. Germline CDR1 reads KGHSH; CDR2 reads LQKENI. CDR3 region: CASSSSGNQPQHF. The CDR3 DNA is TGTGCCAGCTCGTCCTCAGGGAATCAGCCCCAGCATTTT.

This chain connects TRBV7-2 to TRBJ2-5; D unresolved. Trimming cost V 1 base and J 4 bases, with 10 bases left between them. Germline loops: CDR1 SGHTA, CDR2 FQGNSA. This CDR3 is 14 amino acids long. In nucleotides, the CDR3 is TGTGCCAGCAGCTTAGGTTCCGGGCCAGAGACCCAGTACTTC. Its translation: CASSLGSGPETQYF. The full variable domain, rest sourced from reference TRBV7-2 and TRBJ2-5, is GAGVSQSPSNKVTEKGKDVELRCDPISGHTALYWYRQSLGQGLEFLIYFQGNSAPDKSGLPSDRFSAERTGGSVSTLTIQRTQQEDSAVYLCASSLGSGPETQYFGPGTRLLVL.

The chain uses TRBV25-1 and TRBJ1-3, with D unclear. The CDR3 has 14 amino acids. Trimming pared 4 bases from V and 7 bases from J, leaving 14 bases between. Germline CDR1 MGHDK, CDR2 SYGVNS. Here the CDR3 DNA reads TGTGCCAGCAGTGCCAGTAGCTTGGCGAACACCATATATTTT. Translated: CASSASSLANTIYF.

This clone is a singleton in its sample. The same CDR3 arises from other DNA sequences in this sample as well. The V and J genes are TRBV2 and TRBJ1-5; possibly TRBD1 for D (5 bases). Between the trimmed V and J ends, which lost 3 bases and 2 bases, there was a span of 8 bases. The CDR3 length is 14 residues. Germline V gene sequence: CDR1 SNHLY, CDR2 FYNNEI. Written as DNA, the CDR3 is TGTGCCAGCAGTGACAGGGTGGGCAATCAGCCCCAGCATTTT. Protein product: CASSDRVGNQPQHF.

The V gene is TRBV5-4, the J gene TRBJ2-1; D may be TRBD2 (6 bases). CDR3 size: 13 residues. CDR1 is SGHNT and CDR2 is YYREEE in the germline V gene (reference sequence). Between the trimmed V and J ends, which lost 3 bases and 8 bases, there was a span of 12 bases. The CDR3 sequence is CASSSLGGDEQFF. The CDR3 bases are TGTGCCAGCAGCTCCCTGGGAGGCGATGAGCAGTTCTTC.

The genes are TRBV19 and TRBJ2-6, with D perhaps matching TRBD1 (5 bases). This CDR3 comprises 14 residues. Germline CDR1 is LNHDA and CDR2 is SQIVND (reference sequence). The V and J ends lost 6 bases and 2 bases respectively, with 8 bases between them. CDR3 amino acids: CASRSRAGANVLTF. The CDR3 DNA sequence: TGTGCCAGTAGGTCCAGGGCTGGGGCCAACGTCCTGACTTTC.

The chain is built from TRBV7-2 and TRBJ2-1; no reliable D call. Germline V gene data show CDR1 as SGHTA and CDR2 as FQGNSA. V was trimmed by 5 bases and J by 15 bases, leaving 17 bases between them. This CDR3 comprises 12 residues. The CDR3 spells CASSPSRTRRFF. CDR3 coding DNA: TGTGCCAGCAGCCCCTCGCGAACGAGGCGGTTCTTC.